This T cell receptor beta chain was recovered during a study of memory CD4+ T cells and cytomegalovirus serostatus. As concerns this clone: Its antigen is not identified.

The study, taken as a whole, reports: CD4+ memory repertoires contained about two fifths of the 164 reported CMV TCRbeta sequences.

The sort gate was single viable CD3+CD4+CD8-CD45RO+ cells for memory CD4+ T cells. Positive selection with CD4 microbeads enriched total CD4+ T cells. Generated by immunoSEQ multiplex PCR, the TCRdb table keeps only in-frame clones and is missing some. This sample has about 41,000 clones, with 70% to 80% found just once. In germline, CDR1 is MNHEY, CDR2 SMNVEV (reference sequence). V shed 6 bases and J shed 5 bases, with 17 bases lying between them. This CDR3 is built from 15 residues. The sample comprised memory CD4+ T cells from blood. This rearrangement joins TRBV27 to TRBJ2-1; no firm D call. This receptor was identified in an adult in good health and CMV-seronegative. CDR3 protein: CASSLWPPGHNEQFF. The DNA for the CDR3 is TGTGCCAGCAGCCTATGGCCCCCCGGCCACAATGAGCAGTTCTTC.